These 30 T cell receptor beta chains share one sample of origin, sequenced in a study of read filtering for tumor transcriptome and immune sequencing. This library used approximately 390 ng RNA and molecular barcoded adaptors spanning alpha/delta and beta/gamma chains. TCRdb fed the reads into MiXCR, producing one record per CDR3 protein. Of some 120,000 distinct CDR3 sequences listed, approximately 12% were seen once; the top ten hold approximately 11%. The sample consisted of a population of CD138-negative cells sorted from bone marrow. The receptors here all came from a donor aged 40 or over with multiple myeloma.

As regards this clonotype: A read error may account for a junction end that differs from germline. The CDR3 spells CSAGQGTDAQYF. The CDR3 bases are TGCAGTGCAGGACAGGGAACAGATGCGCAGTATTTT. V usage is TRBV20-1 and J usage is TRBJ2-3; 8 bases match TRBD1. Germline V CDR1 and CDR2: DFQATT, SNEGSKA (reference sequence). CDR3 length: 12 residues.

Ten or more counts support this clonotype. The CDR3 DNA is TGTGCCAGCAGCCGACAGACAGGGGATCAGCCCCAGCATTTT. Translating gives CASSRQTGDQPQHF. The V and J genes are TRBV12-3 or TRBV12-4 and TRBJ1-5; 8 nucleotides align to TRBD1. The V segment lost 6 bases and the J segment 5 bases; nucleotides outside the gene matches: 6. This CDR3 spans 14 amino acids.

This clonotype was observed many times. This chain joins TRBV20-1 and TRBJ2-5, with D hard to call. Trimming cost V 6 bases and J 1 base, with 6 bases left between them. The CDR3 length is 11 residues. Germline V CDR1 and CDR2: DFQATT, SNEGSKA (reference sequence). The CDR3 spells CSALTQETQYF. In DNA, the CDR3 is TGCAGTGCCCTCACCCAAGAGACCCAGTACTTC.

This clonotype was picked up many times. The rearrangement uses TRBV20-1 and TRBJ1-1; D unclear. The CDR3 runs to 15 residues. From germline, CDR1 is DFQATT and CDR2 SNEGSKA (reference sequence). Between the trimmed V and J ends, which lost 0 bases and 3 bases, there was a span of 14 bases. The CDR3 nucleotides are TGCAGTGCTAGAGAACCGAACTTATTGGACACTGAAGCTTTCTTT. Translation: CSAREPNLLDTEAFF.

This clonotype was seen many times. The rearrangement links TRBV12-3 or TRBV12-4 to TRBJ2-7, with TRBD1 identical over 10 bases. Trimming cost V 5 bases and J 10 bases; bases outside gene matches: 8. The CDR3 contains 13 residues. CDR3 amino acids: CASSPPGQGSQYF. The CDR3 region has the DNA TGTGCCAGCAGTCCTCCGGGACAGGGGTCCCAGTACTTC.

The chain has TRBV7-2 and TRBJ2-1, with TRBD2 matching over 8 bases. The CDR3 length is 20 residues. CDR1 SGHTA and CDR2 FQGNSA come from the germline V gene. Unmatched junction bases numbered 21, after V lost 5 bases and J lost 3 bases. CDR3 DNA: TGTGCCAGCAGCCCAACAGGTCCGGGACTAGACGAATTATTCTACAATGAGCAGTTCTTC. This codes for CASSPTGPGLDELFYNEQFF.

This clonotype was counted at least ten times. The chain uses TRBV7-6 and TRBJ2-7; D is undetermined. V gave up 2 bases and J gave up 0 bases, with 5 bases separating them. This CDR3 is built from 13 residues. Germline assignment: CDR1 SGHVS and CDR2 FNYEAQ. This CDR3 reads CASSLTDSYEQYF. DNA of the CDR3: TGTGCCAGCAGCTTAACTGACTCCTACGAGCAGTACTTC.

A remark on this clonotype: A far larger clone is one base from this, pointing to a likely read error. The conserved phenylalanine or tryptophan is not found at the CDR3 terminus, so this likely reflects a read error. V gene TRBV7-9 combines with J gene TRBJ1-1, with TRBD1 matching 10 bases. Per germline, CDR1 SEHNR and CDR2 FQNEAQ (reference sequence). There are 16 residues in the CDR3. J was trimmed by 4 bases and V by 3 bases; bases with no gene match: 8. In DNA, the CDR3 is TGTGCCAGCAGCTTGGGACAGGGGATGAGGATCACTGAAGCTTTCTCT. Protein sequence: CASSLGQGMRITEAFS.

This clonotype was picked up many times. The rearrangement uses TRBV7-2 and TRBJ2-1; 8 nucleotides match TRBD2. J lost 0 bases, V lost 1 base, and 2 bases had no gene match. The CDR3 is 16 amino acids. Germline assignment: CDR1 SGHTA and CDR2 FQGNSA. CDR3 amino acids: CASSLDGTSSYNEQFF. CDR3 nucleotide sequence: TGTGCCAGCAGCTTAGATGGGACTAGCTCCTACAATGAGCAGTTCTTC.

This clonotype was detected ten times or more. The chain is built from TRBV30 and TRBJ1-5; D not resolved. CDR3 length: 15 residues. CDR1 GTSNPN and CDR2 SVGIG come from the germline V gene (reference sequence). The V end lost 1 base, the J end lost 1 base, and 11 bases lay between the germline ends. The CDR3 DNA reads TGTGCCTGGAGTGAGGGAGTCCCAAGCAATCAGCCCCAGCATTTT. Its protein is CAWSEGVPSNQPQHF.

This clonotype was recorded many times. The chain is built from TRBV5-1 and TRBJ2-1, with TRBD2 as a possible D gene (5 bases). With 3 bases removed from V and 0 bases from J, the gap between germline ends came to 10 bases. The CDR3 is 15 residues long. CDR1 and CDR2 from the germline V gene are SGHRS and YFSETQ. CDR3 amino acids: CASSWTASSYNEQFF. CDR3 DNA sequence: TGCGCCAGCAGCTGGACTGCGAGCTCCTACAATGAGCAGTTCTTC.

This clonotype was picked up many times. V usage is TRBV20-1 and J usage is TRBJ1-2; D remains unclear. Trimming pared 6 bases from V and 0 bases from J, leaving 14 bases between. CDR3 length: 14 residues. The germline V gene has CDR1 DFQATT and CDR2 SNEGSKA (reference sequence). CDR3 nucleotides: TGCAGTGCAAAAGGGCCCAGTTCTAACTATGGCTACACCTTC. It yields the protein CSAKGPSSNYGYTF.

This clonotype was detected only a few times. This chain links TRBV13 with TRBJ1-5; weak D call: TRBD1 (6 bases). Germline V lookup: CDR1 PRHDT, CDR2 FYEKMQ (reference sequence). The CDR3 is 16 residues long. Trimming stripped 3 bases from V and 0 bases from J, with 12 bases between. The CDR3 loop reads CASSFRGTYSNQPQHF. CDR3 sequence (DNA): TGTGCCAGCAGCTTCCGTGGGACATATAGCAATCAGCCCCAGCATTTT.

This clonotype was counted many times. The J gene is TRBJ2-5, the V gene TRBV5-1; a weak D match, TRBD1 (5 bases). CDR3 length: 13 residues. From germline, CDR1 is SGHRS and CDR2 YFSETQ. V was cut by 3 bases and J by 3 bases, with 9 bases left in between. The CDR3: CASSWIGEETQYF. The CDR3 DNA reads TGCGCCAGCAGCTGGATAGGGGAAGAGACCCAGTACTTC.

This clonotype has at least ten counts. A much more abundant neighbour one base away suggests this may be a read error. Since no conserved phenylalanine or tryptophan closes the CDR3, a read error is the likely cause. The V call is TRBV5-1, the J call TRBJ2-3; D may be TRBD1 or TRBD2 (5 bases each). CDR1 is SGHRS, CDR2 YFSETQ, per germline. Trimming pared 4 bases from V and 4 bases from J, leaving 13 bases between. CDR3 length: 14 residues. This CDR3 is CASSPEGWADTQYL. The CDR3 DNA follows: TGCGCCAGCAGCCCCGAGGGGTGGGCAGATACGCAGTATCTT.

DNA for the CDR3: TGTGCCAGCAGTTCCAGGGGCGGTAGCACAGATACGCAGTATTTT. This encodes CASSSRGGSTDTQYF. The rearrangement joins TRBV6-6 to TRBJ2-3, with a tentative D call TRBD1 (6 bases). Trimming shortened V by 4 bases and J by 0 bases, and 11 bases separated the two germline ends. Germline values: CDR1 MNHNY, CDR2 SVGAGI (reference sequence). This CDR3 contains 15 residues.

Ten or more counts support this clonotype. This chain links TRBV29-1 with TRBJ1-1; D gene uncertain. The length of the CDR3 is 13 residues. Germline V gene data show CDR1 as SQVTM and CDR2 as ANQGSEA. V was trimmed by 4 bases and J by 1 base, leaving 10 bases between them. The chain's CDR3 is CSVVVSGNTEAFF. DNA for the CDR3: TGCAGCGTTGTAGTTTCTGGGAACACTGAAGCTTTCTTT.

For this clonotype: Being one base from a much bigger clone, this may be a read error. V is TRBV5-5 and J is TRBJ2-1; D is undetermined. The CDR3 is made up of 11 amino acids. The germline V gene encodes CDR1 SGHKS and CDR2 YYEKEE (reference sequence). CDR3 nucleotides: TGTGCCAGCGGCTTGACCAATGAGCAGTTCTTC. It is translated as CASGLTNEQFF. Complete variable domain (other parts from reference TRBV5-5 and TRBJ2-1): DAGVTQSPTHLIKTRGQQVTLRCSPISGHKSVSWYQQVLGQGPQFIFQYYEKEERGRGNFPDRFSARQFPNYSSELNVNALLLGDSALYLCASGLTNEQFFGPGTRLTVL.

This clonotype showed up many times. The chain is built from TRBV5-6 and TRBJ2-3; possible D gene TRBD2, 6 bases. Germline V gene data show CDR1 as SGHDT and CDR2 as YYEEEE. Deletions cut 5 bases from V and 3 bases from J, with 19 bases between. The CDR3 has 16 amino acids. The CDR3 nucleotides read TGTGCCAGCAGATCACGCCCGGGAGATCGAACAGATACGCAGTATTTT. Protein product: CASRSRPGDRTDTQYF.

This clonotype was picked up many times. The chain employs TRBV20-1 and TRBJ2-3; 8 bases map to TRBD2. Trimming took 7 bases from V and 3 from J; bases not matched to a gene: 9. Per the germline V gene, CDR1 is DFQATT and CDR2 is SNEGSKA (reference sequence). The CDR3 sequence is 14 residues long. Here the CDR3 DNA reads TGCAGTGGCACGGGAGCGGGGGTGACAGATACGCAGTATTTT. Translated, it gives CSGTGAGVTDTQYF.

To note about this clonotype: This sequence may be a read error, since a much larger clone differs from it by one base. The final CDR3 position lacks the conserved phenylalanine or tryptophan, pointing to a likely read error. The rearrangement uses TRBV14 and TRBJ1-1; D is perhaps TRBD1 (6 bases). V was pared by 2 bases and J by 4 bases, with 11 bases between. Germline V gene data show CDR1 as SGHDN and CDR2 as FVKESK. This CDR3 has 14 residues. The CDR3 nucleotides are TGTGCCAGCAGCCAACTTGAGGGGGTCACTGAAGCTTTCTCT. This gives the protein CASSQLEGVTEAFS.

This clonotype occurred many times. This CDR3 is CASSAPTSSTDTQYF. The DNA of the CDR3 is TGTGCCAGCAGTGCTCCGACTAGCAGCACAGATACGCAGTATTTT. The chain combines TRBV12-3 or TRBV12-4 with TRBJ2-3; 7 bases agree with TRBD2. The CDR3 contains 15 residues. V lost 5 bases to trimming and J lost 0 bases; unmatched junction nucleotides: 5.

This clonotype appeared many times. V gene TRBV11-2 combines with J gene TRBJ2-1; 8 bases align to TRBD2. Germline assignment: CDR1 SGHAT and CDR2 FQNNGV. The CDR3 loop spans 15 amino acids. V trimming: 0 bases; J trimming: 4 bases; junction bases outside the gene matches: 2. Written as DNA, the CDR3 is TGTGCCAGCAGCTTAGATCGGGGGGGATACAATGAGCAGTTCTTC. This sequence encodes CASSLDRGGYNEQFF.

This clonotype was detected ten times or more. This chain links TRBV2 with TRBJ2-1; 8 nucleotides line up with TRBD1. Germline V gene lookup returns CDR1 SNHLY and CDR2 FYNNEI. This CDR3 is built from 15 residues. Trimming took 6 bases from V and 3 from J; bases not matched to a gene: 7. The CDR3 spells CASSVDRAHYNEQFF. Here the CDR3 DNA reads TGTGCCAGCAGCGTGGACAGGGCGCACTACAATGAGCAGTTCTTC.

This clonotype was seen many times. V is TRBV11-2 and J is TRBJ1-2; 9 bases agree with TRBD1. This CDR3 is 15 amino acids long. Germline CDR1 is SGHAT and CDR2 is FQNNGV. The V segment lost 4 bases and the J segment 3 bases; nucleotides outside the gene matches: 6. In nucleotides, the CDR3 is TGTGCCAGCAGCTCTTTGGACAGGGGACACTATGGCTACACCTTC. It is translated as CASSSLDRGHYGYTF. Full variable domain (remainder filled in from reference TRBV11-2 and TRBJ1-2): EAGVAQSPRYKIIEKRQSVAFWCNPISGHATLYWYQQILGQGPKLLIQFQNNGVVDDSQLPKDRFSAERLKGVDSTLKIQPAKLEDSAVYLCASSSLDRGHYGYTFGSGTRLTVV.

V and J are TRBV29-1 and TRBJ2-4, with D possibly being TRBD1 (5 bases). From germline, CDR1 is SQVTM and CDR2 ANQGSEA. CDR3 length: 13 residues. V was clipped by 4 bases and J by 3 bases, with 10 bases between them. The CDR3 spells CSVGQGGKNIQYF. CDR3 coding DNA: TGCAGCGTTGGGCAGGGCGGCAAAAACATTCAGTACTTC.

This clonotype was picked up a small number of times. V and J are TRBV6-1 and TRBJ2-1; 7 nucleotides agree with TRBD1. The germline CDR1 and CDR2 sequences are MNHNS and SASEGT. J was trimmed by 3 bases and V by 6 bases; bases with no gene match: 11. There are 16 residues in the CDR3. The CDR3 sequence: CASRPDRAIRYNEQFF. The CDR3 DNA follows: TGTGCCAGCAGGCCCGACAGGGCGATCCGCTACAATGAGCAGTTCTTC.

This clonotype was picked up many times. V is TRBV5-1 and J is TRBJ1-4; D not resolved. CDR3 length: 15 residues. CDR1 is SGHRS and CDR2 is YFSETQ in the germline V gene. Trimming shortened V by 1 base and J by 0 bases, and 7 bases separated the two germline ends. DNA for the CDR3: TGCGCCAGCAGCTTGATCACAGCAACTAATGAAAAACTGTTTTTT. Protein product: CASSLITATNEKLFF.

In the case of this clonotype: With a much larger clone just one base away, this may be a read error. The CDR3 loop reads CASSPSEESERSF. For the CDR3, the DNA is TGTGCCAGCAGTCCATCGGAGGAGAGTGAGCGGTCCTTC. The chain couples TRBV12-3 or TRBV12-4 to TRBJ2-1; D is possibly TRBD2 (5 bases). This CDR3 is 13 amino acids long.

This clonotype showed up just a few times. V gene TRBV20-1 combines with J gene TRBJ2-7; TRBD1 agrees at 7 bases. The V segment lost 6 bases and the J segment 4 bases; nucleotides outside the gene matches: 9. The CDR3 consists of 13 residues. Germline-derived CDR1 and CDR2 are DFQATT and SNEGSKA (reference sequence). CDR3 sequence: CSAQQGRPYEQYF. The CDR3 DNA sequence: TGCAGTGCCCAACAGGGGCGACCTTACGAGCAGTACTTC.